The 26 T cell receptor beta chains reported below all come from one sample, sequenced in a study of blood T cells in healthy people across ages. A second PCR of about 6 to 11 cycles used a sample-barcoded 5' primer and a J-beta primer mix. TCRdb passed the 5' RACE reads through MiXCR, listing each CDR3 protein once. The sample lists around 800,000 distinct CDR3 sequences, 53% occurring once. Material: blood. The origin of the receptors is an elderly man in good health.

This chain connects TRBV3-1 to TRBJ2-1; D is uncertain. Trimming took 0 bases from V and 5 from J, leaving 14 bases between them. CDR1 is LGHDT and CDR2 is YNNKEL in the germline V gene (reference sequence). The CDR3 loop spans 16 amino acids. CDR3 region: CASSQDVGVPHNEQFF. In nucleotides, the CDR3 is TGTGCCAGCAGCCAAGACGTGGGCGTCCCTCACAATGAGCAGTTCTTC.

The chain recombines TRBV20-1 with TRBJ2-3; 10 positions agree with TRBD2. This CDR3 region has 14 residues. Germline-derived CDR1 and CDR2 are DFQATT and SNEGSKA (reference sequence). With V trimmed by 4 bases and J by 14 bases, 15 bases remained unmatched. CDR3 loop: CSAIKREGHRYAYF. DNA for the CDR3: TGCAGTGCTATAAAGCGGGAGGGACACAGATACGCGTATTTT.

The chain joins TRBV9 to TRBJ2-1, with 11 bases aligning to TRBD2. Germline loops: CDR1 SGDLS, CDR2 YYNGEE. This CDR3 comprises 15 residues. V dropped 1 base and J dropped 4; count of bases not matched to a gene: 1. CDR3 protein: CASSVRLAGYNEQFF. CDR3 nucleotides: TGTGCCAGCAGCGTAAGACTAGCGGGGTACAATGAGCAGTTCTTC.

The chain employs TRBV24-1 and TRBJ2-6; a possible D gene is TRBD2 (7 bases). The CDR3 sequence is 16 residues long. Germline loops: CDR1 KGHDR, CDR2 SFDVKD. Trimming removed 1 base from V and 2 bases from J, with 8 bases in between. The CDR3 DNA is TGTGCCACCAGTGATTTCGGGGGGCCTGGGGCCAACGTCCTGACTTTC. It yields the protein CATSDFGGPGANVLTF.

Concerning this clonotype: Mismatch with germline at one junction end may stem from a read error. V and J are TRBV20-1 and TRBJ2-1, with 9 positions matching TRBD2. CDR1 is DFQATT, CDR2 SNEGSKA, per germline (reference sequence). The CDR3 is made up of 17 amino acids. The CDR3 region has the DNA TGCGGTGCTAGAGACGCCACGGCGGGAGGGCCCGACAATGAGCAGTTCTTC. Encoded protein: CGARDATAGGPDNEQFF.

The chain recombines TRBV5-1 with TRBJ2-1; TRBD2 might be the D (5 bases). The length of the CDR3 is 17 residues. V lost 2 bases and J 0 bases, leaving 15 bases between the germline ends. CDR1 and CDR2 from the germline V gene are SGHRS and YFSETQ. The CDR3 DNA is TGCGCCAGCAGCTTCGGCCAGGAGGTAGGCTCCTACAATGAGCAGTTCTTC. It encodes CASSFGQEVGSYNEQFF.

The CDR3 DNA reads TGTGCCACCAGCAGGATAGACAGGGGCAATGGCTACACCTTC. Amino acids: CATSRIDRGNGYTF. J is TRBJ1-2 and V is TRBV15; TRBD1 matches at 8 bases. Trimming removed 3 bases from V and 6 bases from J; junction bases left unmatched: 6. Looked up from germline, CDR1 is LNHNV and CDR2 is YYDKDF (reference sequence). The CDR3 loop spans 14 amino acids.

J is TRBJ2-7 and V is TRBV5-1, with 7 bases aligning to TRBD2. Germline lookup yields CDR1 SGHRS and CDR2 YFSETQ. J lost 7 bases, V lost 0 bases, and 10 bases had no gene match. The CDR3 contains 15 residues. CDR3 in DNA: TGCGCCAGCAGCTTGGTAGGCCTAGCGGACAATGAGCAGTACTTC. Encoded protein: CASSLVGLADNEQYF.

This chain joins TRBV5-1 and TRBJ2-5; maybe TRBD2 (6 bases). Looked up from germline, CDR1 is SGHRS and CDR2 is YFSETQ. V was pared by 0 bases and J by 5 bases, with 14 bases between. This CDR3 spans 15 amino acids. CDR3 DNA: TGCGCCAGCAGCTTGGGCGGCAACCGGGGGGAGACCCAGTACTTC. Translation: CASSLGGNRGETQYF.

The genes are TRBV6-7 and TRBJ2-5; 11 nucleotides agree with TRBD1. TRBV6-7 is identified as an open reading frame with a role that is uncertain. Trimming removed 2 bases from V and 11 bases from J; junction bases left unmatched: 10. This CDR3 contains 15 residues. CDR3 sequence: CASSYHGQGARKQYF. The CDR3 nucleotides read TGTGCCAGCAGTTACCACGGACAGGGGGCGCGAAAACAGTACTTC.

V gene TRBV4-2 combines with J gene TRBJ2-2; a weak D match, TRBD1 (6 bases). This CDR3 contains 15 residues. The germline V gene has CDR1 LGHNA and CDR2 YNFKEQ. V lost 4 bases to trimming and J lost 4 bases, with 13 bases between them. CDR3 bases: TGTGCCAGCAGCCCACGACAGGAGACCACCGGGGAGCTGTTTTTT. This sequence encodes CASSPRQETTGELFF.

This clonotype was seen more than once but under ten times. V gene TRBV7-9 combines with J gene TRBJ2-3, with 11 bases identical to TRBD2. CDR1 SEHNR and CDR2 FQNEAQ come from the germline V gene (reference sequence). Trimming removed 5 bases from V and 0 bases from J; junction bases left unmatched: 4. This CDR3 is 16 amino acids long. CDR3 nucleotide sequence: TGTGCCAGCAGCCGCGGGACTAGCGGAAGCACAGATACGCAGTATTTT. It specifies CASSRGTSGSTDTQYF.

The chain joins TRBV3-1 to TRBJ2-7, with D perhaps TRBD2 (5 bases). Germline CDR1 is LGHDT and CDR2 is YNNKEL (reference sequence). The CDR3 consists of 13 residues. Deletions cut 4 bases from V and 2 bases from J, with 9 bases between. The CDR3, as DNA: TGTGCCAGCAGCCTGACTAACCCCTACGAGCAGTACTTC. Amino acids: CASSLTNPYEQYF.

This clonotype was counted a few times. The chain combines TRBV20-1 with TRBJ2-4; tentatively, D is TRBD2 (5 bases). CDR1 is DFQATT, CDR2 SNEGSKA, per germline (reference sequence). V was pared by 5 bases and J by 13 bases, with 24 bases between. The CDR3 loop spans 14 amino acids. The CDR3: CSAAGEPLPTRQYF. CDR3 nucleotides: TGCAGTGCTGCCGGGGAGCCTCTACCTACGAGGCAGTACTTC.

The V gene is TRBV13, the J gene TRBJ2-7; D might be TRBD2 (6 bases). V lost 3 bases and J lost 3, with 15 bases in between. Germline CDR1 PRHDT, CDR2 FYEKMQ (reference sequence). There are 15 residues in the CDR3. The CDR3 DNA sequence: TGTGCCAGCAGCTTTTCTAGCGATGAGGGCTACGAGCAGTACTTC. This codes for CASSFSSDEGYEQYF. The whole variable domain, filled in from reference TRBV13 and TRBJ2-7, reads AAGVIQSPRHLIKEKRETATLKCYPIPRHDTVYWYQQGPGQDPQFLISFYEKMQSDKGSIPDRFSAQQFSDYHSELNMSSLELGDSALYFCASSFSSDEGYEQYFGPGTRLTVT.

This clonotype occurred a few times. This chain joins TRBV3-1 and TRBJ2-3; 10 nucleotides line up with TRBD2. V lost 2 bases and J lost 14; bases outside the gene matches: 13. In germline, CDR1 is LGHDT, CDR2 YNNKEL (reference sequence). The CDR3 covers 15 residues. The CDR3 reads CASSQTSGIYRYAYF. CDR3 nucleotide sequence: TGTGCCAGCAGCCAAACTAGCGGGATTTACAGATACGCGTATTTT.

The V gene is TRBV6-5, the J gene TRBJ2-7; the D call may be TRBD1 or TRBD2 (5 bases each). The DNA end lines up better with TRBJ2-5; the J call may be wrong. CDR1 is MNHEY and CDR2 is SVGAGI in the germline V gene. The CDR3 runs 14 residues. CDR3 residues: CASSYTWGGETQYF. The CDR3 DNA follows: TGTGCCAGCAGTTACACTTGGGGCGGGGAGACCCAGTACTTC.

The chain couples TRBV20-1 to TRBJ2-1; 7 nucleotides line up with TRBD1. Germline CDR1 reads DFQATT; CDR2 reads SNEGSKA (reference sequence). The junction had 9 bases not matched to a gene; V was cut back by 2 bases and J by 2 bases. CDR3 size: 16 residues. This CDR3 reads CSARSGQAAAYNEQFF. As DNA, the CDR3 is TGCAGTGCTAGATCCGGACAGGCTGCTGCCTACAATGAGCAGTTCTTC.

The V gene is TRBV20-1, the J gene TRBJ2-1; 10 nucleotides agree with TRBD2. CDR3 size: 16 residues. CDR1 and CDR2 from the germline V gene are DFQATT and SNEGSKA (reference sequence). The V gene end was trimmed by 0 bases and the J gene end by 8 bases; junction bases not matched to a gene: 10. The CDR3 here is CSAREGLARSRDEQFF. CDR3 nucleotide sequence: TGCAGTGCTAGAGAGGGACTAGCGAGGTCGCGGGATGAGCAGTTCTTC.

The chain is built from TRBV28 and TRBJ2-7; possibly TRBD2 for D (5 bases). Germline-derived CDR1 and CDR2 are MDHEN and SYDVKM. This CDR3 has 12 residues. V lost 7 bases to trimming and J lost 4 bases, with 11 bases between them. This CDR3 reads CASTISGYEQYF. The CDR3 DNA reads as TGTGCCAGCACCATCTCGGGATACGAGCAGTACTTC.

This chain uses TRBV20-1 with TRBJ1-6; possible D gene TRBD1, 5 bases. CDR1 and CDR2 (germline): DFQATT, SNEGSKA (reference sequence). Trimming took 3 bases from V and 12 from J, leaving 30 bases between them. There are 18 residues in the CDR3. The CDR3 coding sequence is TGCAGTGCTAGGGGCAGGGTCGAACCTGAACATCAGTCCGAACCCCTCCACTTT. Its translation is CSARGRVEPEHQSEPLHF.

The chain couples TRBV2 to TRBJ1-5, with D unresolved. V gave up 3 bases and J gave up 3 bases, with 9 bases separating them. The CDR3 totals 14 residues. The germline CDR1 and CDR2 sequences are SNHLY and FYNNEI. The CDR3 coding sequence is TGTGCCAGCAGTGAGAGCACCCTCAATCAGCCCCAGCATTTT. Its protein product is CASSESTLNQPQHF.

V usage is TRBV6-2 or TRBV6-3 and J usage is TRBJ1-5; no clear D. Germline values: CDR1 MNHEY, CDR2 SVGEGT. Deletions cut 8 bases from V and 4 bases from J, with 9 bases between. The CDR3 has 12 amino acids. Here the CDR3 reads CASGVVNQPQHF. In DNA form, the CDR3 reads TGTGCCAGCGGGGTAGTGAATCAGCCCCAGCATTTT.

This CDR3 is CATSDFRTRGQETQYF. The CDR3, as DNA: TGTGCCACCAGTGATTTCCGGACTAGGGGACAAGAGACCCAGTACTTC. The gene calls are TRBV24-1 and TRBJ2-5; TRBD2 agrees at 7 bases. The V and J ends lost 1 base and 2 bases, in that order; junction bases with no gene match: 6. Germline values: CDR1 KGHDR, CDR2 SFDVKD. The CDR3 consists of 16 residues.

This chain joins TRBV6-5 and TRBJ2-7, with 9 bases lining up with TRBD1. The CDR3 consists of 15 residues. Per the germline V gene, CDR1 is MNHEY and CDR2 is SVGAGI. Trimming cost V 4 bases and J 5 bases; bases outside gene matches: 9. CDR3 amino acids: CASSWPGQGTDEQYF. CDR3 nucleotide sequence: TGTGCCAGCAGTTGGCCGGGACAGGGAACGGACGAGCAGTACTTC.

This rearrangement joins TRBV6-5 to TRBJ2-1; D tentatively fits TRBD1 or TRBD2 (6 bases each). This CDR3 has 13 amino acids. The germline CDR1 and CDR2 sequences are MNHEY and SVGAGI. With 7 bases removed from V and 6 bases from J, the gap between germline ends came to 13 bases. The DNA for the CDR3 is TGTGCCAGCACAAAACAGGGACTCAATGAGCAGTTCTTC. This sequence encodes CASTKQGLNEQFF.